The subject of this entry is one TCR beta chain. This sample was taken from a study of cytomegalovirus exposure and HLA in healthy donors. With 60 Vbeta and 13 Jbeta primers, the PCR was carried out. Method: immunoSEQ multiplex PCR; TCRdb's copy keeps in-frame clones and lacks some. The repertoire consists of 140,000 to 150,000 clones, with 70% to 85% occurring once and the leading ten covering roughly 10%. V lost 6 bases and J lost 6, with 14 bases in between. The CDR3 has 13 residues. Germline V CDR1 and CDR2: KGHSH, LQKENI. This chain links TRBV18 with TRBJ1-1; D uncertain. This sequence originates from a woman aged 55-69 years in good health and CMV-seropositive. The sequencing input was PBMCs. Written as DNA, the CDR3 is TGTGCCAGCTCCCCTCTCGAGGGAGCTGAAGCTTTCTTT. Its translation is CASSPLEGAEAFF.